This T cell receptor (beta chain) was identified during a study of tumor-infiltrating lymphocytes in primary liver carcinoma. Whole-study context: Patients, male and female, were 30 to 69 years old.

General study findings and limits: Top-250-clone fractions were significantly higher in tumors than in blood (p = 0.039).

Starting material of 400 to 600 ng total RNA yielded TCR beta cDNA via a constant-region primer. Generation of the TCR beta libraries relied on three nested multiplex PCR rounds using slightly modified ARM-PCR. A C-beta reverse primer was combined with TRBV1-TRBV30 forward primers in the first two PCR rounds, and each round had 10 cycles. In TCRdb, the multiplex PCR reads were re-called with MiXCR into one record per CDR3 protein. This sample yields 150,000 to 200,000 distinct CDR3 sequences, of which approximately 60% are seen a single time; around 74% belongs to the top ten. Germline-derived CDR1 and CDR2 are SGHRS and YFSETQ. The CDR3 totals 13 residues. Germline DNA was also extracted, and blood RNA was taken from unsorted whole blood. About this clonotype itself: The antigen is unknown. A read error may account for a junction end that differs from germline.

The chain is built from TRBV5-1 and TRBJ2-7; D uncertain. Specimen: peripheral blood. The origin of this receptor is a middle-aged man with primary liver carcinoma and hepatitis B virus infection. Here the CDR3 DNA reads TGCGCCAGCGGCTTGCAGGCCTGGCAGGAGCAGTACTTC. This encodes CASGLQAWQEQYF.